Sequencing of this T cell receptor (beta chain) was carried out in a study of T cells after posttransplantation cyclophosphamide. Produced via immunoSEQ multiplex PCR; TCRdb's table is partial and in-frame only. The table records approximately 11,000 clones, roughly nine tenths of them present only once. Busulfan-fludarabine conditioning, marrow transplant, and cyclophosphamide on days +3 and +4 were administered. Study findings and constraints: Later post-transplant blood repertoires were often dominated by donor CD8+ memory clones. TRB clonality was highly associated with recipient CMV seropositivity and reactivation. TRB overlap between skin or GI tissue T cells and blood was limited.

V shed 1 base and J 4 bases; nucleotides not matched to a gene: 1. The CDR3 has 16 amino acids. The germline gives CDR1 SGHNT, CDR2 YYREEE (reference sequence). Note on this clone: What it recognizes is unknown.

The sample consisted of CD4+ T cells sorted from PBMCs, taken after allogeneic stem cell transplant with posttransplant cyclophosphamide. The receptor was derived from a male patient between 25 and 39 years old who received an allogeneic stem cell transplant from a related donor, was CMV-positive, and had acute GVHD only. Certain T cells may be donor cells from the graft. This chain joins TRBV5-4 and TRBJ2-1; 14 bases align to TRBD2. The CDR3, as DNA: TGTGCCAGCAGCTTGAGACTAGCGGGGGGGTACAATGAGCAGTTCTTC. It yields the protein CASSLRLAGGYNEQFF.